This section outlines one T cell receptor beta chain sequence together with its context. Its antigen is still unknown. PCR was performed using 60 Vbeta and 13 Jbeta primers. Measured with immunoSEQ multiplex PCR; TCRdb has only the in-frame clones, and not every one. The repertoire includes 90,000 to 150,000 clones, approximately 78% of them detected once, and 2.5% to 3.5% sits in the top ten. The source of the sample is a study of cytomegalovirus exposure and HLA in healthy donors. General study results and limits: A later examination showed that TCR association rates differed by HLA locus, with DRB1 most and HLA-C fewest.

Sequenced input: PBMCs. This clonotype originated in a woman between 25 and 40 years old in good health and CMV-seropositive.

The CDR3 DNA reads as TGTGCCAGCAGGAGCGGGGGGCCCTACGAGCAGTACTTC. It yields the protein CASRSGGPYEQYF. The chain is built from TRBV2 and TRBJ2-7; 9 bases agree with TRBD2. The CDR3 loop spans 13 amino acids. Germline V gene lookup returns CDR1 SNHLY and CDR2 FYNNEI. V was clipped by 6 bases and J by 2 bases; unmatched bases: 2.